This T cell receptor (beta chain) was found in a study of blood T cell repertoires in COVID-19 (dated by TCRdb to the early 2020s). The study in broad terms: Samples from collaborators originated in the United States, Italy and Spain and spanned both the acute and convalescent phases of COVID-19. The material from the prospective study consisted of cDNA or gDNA derived from T cells, B-cell-depleted T cells, or PBMCs. Subjects who had been exposed to COVID-19, were actively infected with it, or had recovered from it provided the deeply sampled blood TCRbeta repertoires that made up the dataset. The repertoires were released in a freely available public database meant as a resource for research on the immune response to SARS-CoV-2. The samples were drawn from two sources: the first 160 participants of the ongoing ImmuneRACE study, and 1,000 to 1,500 subjects contributed by 6 global collaborators. Sample metadata almost always included a de-identified subject ID, COVID-19 status, age in years and sex. Where available, HLA class I and class II types were obtained from metadata supplied by the sample provider rather than from assay-based typing. Points the paper makes about the study in general: Clinical and demographic metadata were provided uncurated, with the amount varying by source and participant.

As concerns this clone: This clone's antigen is unknown. No qualities accompany the bases; no much larger clone lies one base away.

TCRbeta CDR3 regions were amplified from genomic DNA by means of the immunoSEQ Assay, a bias-controlled multiplex PCR. Concerning the study's data processing: Nucleated cell counts per sample were estimated from amplification of reference gene primers within the assay. Sequence reads were collapsed and filtered to measure the absolute abundance of every unique TCRbeta CDR3 rearrangement. For each sample, productive Simpson clonality was calculated by taking the square root of Simpson's diversity index across productive rearrangements. The immuneACCESS repertoire file appears here via TCRdb, limited to in-frame rearrangements. These files lack a portion of the clones; in checked studies, under half of the deficit traces to unresolved V genes, and the cause of the others is not known. For V, J and clone size, that table is used; D and trimming come from the DNA. The sample table holds over 150,000 clones, of which about four fifths were seen once. The ten largest clones represent around 3.7% of the sample.

The CDR3 goes from the cysteine to the phenylalanine over 16 residues. The DNA shown is the 48-base CDR3, in frame from base 1. CDR1 and CDR2 were assigned from the germline V gene as SGHRS and YFSETQ. V was cut back by 0 bases and J by 2 bases, leaving a gap of 14 bases between them. Enrolling through a virtual design, the prospective study's participants ranged in age from roughly 18 to 89 years and lived across about two dozen United States geographic areas. To assign participants to cohorts, the prospective study relied on clinical history that participants themselves reported in a screening survey and a study questionnaire. For ImmuneRACE Cohort 3, a participant was defined as recovered based on two consecutive negative NP/OP PCR tests, clearance by a healthcare professional, or resolution of symptoms. Each participant in the prospective study had whole blood, serum and a nasopharyngeal or oropharyngeal swab collected by mobile phlebotomists. Additional blood draws and questionnaires over an approximately 2-month period could optionally be provided by prospective study participants. Prospective study blood samples were shipped either frozen or at room temperature before DNA extraction.

This chain joins TRBV5-1 to TRBJ1-1; the D gene lacks a confident call. Sequencing input: PBMCs or T cells enriched from blood (not recorded which). This clonotype originated in a woman in her sixties or seventies who had recovered from COVID-19. Here the CDR3 is given as CASSLAESTANTEAFF. The bases are TGCGCCAGCAGCTTGGCCGAGAGTACAGCAAACACTGAAGCTTTCTTT.